Listed below are T cell receptor beta chains from one sample, sequenced in a study of OX40 agonist ivuxolimab in advanced cancers. This table comes from immunoSEQ multiplex PCR, and its TCRdb copy is limited to in-frame clones, with some not included. The sample has 50,000 to 60,000 clones; around 85% are singletons. Here the sequenced sample was CD4+ or CD8+ T cells sorted from blood, taken in a trial of the OX40 agonist ivuxolimab. These receptors were collected from an adult with an advanced solid tumor such as melanoma, head and neck, liver or kidney cancer. Both conserved end residues are part of each CDR3. D genes are given only for firm matches.

V gene	J gene	D gene	CDR3 protein	CDR3 DNA
TRBV10-3	TRBJ2-5	NA	CAISRTGQETQYF	TGTGCCATCAGTAGGACCGGACAAGAGACCCAGTACTTC
TRBV6-1	TRBJ2-7	TRBD1	CASTIGQGASYEQYF	TGTGCCAGCACCATAGGACAGGGAGCGAGCTACGAGCAGTACTTC
TRBV4-2	TRBJ2-3	TRBD2	CASSQEFSGGTVGKLDTQYF	TGTGCCAGCAGCCAAGAGTTTAGCGGGGGGACGGTGGGAAAATTGGATACGCAGTATTTT
TRBV11-1	TRBJ2-7	NA	CASSLYSRAYEQYF	TGTGCCAGCAGCTTGTATTCCAGGGCCTACGAGCAGTACTTC
TRBV10-3	TRBJ1-1	NA	CAIRRGETWGTEAFF	TGTGCCATCAGGAGGGGCGAGACTTGGGGCACTGAAGCTTTCTTT
TRBV19	TRBJ1-6	NA	CASRGSSYNSPLHF	TGTGCCAGTAGGGGGAGCTCCTATAATTCACCCCTCCACTTT
TRBV6-5	TRBJ2-6	NA	CASTPQGTGANVLTF	TGTGCCAGCACCCCCCAGGGGACCGGGGCCAACGTCCTGACTTTC
TRBV6-6	TRBJ1-4	NA	CASRQGREKLFF	TGTGCCAGCAGACAGGGACGGGAAAAACTGTTTTTT
TRBV29-1	TRBJ1-1	TRBD1	CSVVLARGLRHTEAFF	TGCAGCGTTGTGTTGGCCAGGGGGCTACGACACACTGAAGCTTTCTTT
TRBV11-2	TRBJ2-7	NA	CASSLAVHHLGSYEQYF	TGTGCCAGCAGCTTAGCCGTCCATCATTTGGGGTCCTACGAGCAGTACTTC
TRBV18	TRBJ2-1	NA	CASSNTYGLTRDNEQFF	TGTGCCAGCTCCAATACATACGGCCTGACGAGGGACAATGAGCAGTTCTTC
TRBV27	TRBJ1-1	NA	CARVTSQNTEAFF	TGTGCCAGAGTCACATCCCAGAACACTGAAGCTTTCTTT
TRBV11-2	TRBJ1-4	NA	CASSYSGTGSKLFF	TGTGCCAGCAGCTACTCCGGGACGGGATCAAAACTGTTTTTT
TRBV5-6	TRBJ1-1	TRBD1	CASSYRGPVGTEAFF	TGTGCCAGCAGCTACAGGGGCCCCGTGGGAACTGAAGCTTTCTTT
TRBV9	TRBJ2-3	TRBD2	CASSVEASGGRTDTQYF	TGTGCCAGCAGCGTAGAGGCTAGCGGGGGTCGCACAGATACGCAGTATTTT
TRBV7-8	TRBJ1-4	NA	CASSLVISSPTLVF	TGTGCCAGCAGCTTAGTTATTTCGTCGCCCACTTTGGTTTTT